The table lists the clone carrying this TCR beta chain with a count of one. Its antigen is unknown. The junction departs from germline at one end; a sequencing error may be responsible. Germline CDR1 is LGHNT and CDR2 is FRNRAP. CDR3 size: 16 residues. These data originate in a study of T cell responses to AZD1222 COVID-19 vaccine. The wider study: Pooled in the analysis were second doses at about 4 or about 12 weeks. Broader study findings: There were vaccine-associated CD4 TCRs across spike, dominant at 160-218 and 743-854.

TCRdb's table, derived via immunoSEQ multiplex PCR, lists solely in-frame clones and lacks some. The table has 93,000 or so clones, over 70% seen once. V is TRBV12-5 and J is TRBJ1-2; TRBD1 agrees at 12 bases. Here the sequenced sample was peripheral blood, taken on day 0 of AZD1222 vaccination. The sequence came from an adult in good health. DNA for the CDR3: TGTACTAGTGGTTTGGGGACAGGGGGCGCTAACTATGGCTACACCTTC. Translated: CTSGLGTGGANYGYTF.